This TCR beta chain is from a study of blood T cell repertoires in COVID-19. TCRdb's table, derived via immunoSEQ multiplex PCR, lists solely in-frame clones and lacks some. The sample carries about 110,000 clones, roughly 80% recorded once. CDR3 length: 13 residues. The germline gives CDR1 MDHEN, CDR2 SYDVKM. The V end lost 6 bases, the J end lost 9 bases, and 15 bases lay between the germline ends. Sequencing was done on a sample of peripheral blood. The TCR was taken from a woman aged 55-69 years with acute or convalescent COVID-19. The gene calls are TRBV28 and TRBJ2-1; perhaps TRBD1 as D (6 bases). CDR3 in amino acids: CASRTSGDIEQFF. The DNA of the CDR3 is TGTGCCAGCAGGACCTCAGGGGATATTGAGCAGTTCTTC.